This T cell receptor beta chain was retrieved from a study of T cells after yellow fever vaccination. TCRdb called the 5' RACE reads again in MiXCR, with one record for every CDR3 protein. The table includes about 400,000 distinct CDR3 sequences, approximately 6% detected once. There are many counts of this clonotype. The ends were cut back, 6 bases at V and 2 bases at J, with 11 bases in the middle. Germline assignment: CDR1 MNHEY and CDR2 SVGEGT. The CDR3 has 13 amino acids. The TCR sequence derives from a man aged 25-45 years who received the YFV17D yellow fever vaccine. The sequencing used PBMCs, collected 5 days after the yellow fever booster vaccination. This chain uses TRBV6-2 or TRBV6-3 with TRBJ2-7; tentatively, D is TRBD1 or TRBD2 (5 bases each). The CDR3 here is CASRGTGTYEQYF. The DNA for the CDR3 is TGTGCCAGCAGGGGGACCGGTACCTACGAGCAGTACTTC.